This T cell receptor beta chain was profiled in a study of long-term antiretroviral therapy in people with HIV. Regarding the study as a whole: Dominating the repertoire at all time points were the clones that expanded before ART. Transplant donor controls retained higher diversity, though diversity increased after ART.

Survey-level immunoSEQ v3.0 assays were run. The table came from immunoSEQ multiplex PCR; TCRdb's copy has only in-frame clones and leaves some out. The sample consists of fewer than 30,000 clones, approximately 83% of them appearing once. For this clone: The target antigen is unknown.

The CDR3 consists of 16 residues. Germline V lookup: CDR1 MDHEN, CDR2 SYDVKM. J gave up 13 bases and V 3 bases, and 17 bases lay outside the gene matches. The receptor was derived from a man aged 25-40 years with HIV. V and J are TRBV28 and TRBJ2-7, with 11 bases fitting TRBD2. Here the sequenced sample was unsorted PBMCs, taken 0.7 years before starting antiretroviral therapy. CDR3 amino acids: CASSFPHTSGGYRIYF. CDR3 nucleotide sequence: TGTGCCAGCAGTTTCCCCCATACTAGCGGGGGTTACCGAATATACTTC.